These 31 T cell receptor beta chains were sequenced from one sample in a study of T cell responses to AZD1222 COVID-19 vaccine. Profiling relied on immunoSEQ multiplex PCR, and the TCRdb table lists in-frame clones only, not all of them. Of 120,000 or so clones listed, about 86% were seen once; the top ten hold under 20%. The material was peripheral blood, obtained 28 days after the second AZD1222 dose. Receptors were obtained from an adult who received the AZD1222 COVID-19 vaccine.

The chain is built from TRBV3-1 (or the pseudogene TRBV3-2) and TRBJ2-3; D not resolved. Germline V lookup: CDR1 LGHDT, CDR2 YNNKEL (reference sequence). This CDR3 comprises 14 residues. The V gene lost 4 bases and the J gene lost 0 bases, with 8 bases spanning the gap. The CDR3 here is CASSPQLSTDTQYF. CDR3 nucleotides: TGTGCCAGCAGCCCCCAATTAAGCACAGATACGCAGTATTTT.

The chain links TRBV4-3 to TRBJ1-4; weak D call: TRBD1 (6 bases). Deletions cut 3 bases from V and 10 bases from J, with 15 bases between. The CDR3 loop spans 14 amino acids. The germline CDR1 and CDR2 sequences are LGHNA and YSLEER. The CDR3 region has the DNA TGCGCCAGCAGCCAGGCGACAGGTTTTACAAAACTGTTTTTT. It codes for CASSQATGFTKLFF.

The CDR3 DNA is TGTGCCAGCAGCTTAGGGTCAACAGATACGCAGTATTTT. Translation gives CASSLGSTDTQYF. The V gene is TRBV5-4, the J gene TRBJ2-3, with D unresolved. Trimming removed 2 bases from V and 3 bases from J, with 7 bases in between. This CDR3 has 13 residues. Germline V gene sequence: CDR1 SGHNT, CDR2 YYREEE (reference sequence).

J is TRBJ2-7 and V is TRBV5-1, with D uncertain. The V and J ends lost 3 bases and 3 bases respectively, with 10 bases between them. The germline CDR1 and CDR2 sequences are SGHRS and YFSETQ. CDR3 size: 13 residues. As DNA, the CDR3 is TGCGCCAGCAGCTCCATCCCCGGCTACGAGCAGTACTTC. Its protein product is CASSSIPGYEQYF.

The V call is TRBV7-8, the J call TRBJ1-1, with D maybe TRBD1 (5 bases). CDR1 and CDR2 (germline): SGHVS, FQNEAQ. The CDR3 covers 16 residues. V lost 0 bases, J lost 4 bases, and 15 bases lay in between. CDR3 region: CASSLAGGVVGTEAFF. CDR3 DNA sequence: TGTGCCAGCAGCTTAGCGGGGGGAGTGGTAGGCACTGAAGCTTTCTTT.

The chain is built from TRBV9 and TRBJ2-6; unclear D gene. The CDR3 length is 15 residues. V was clipped by 1 base and J by 4 bases, with 9 bases between them. Germline CDR1 SGDLS, CDR2 YYNGEE. This CDR3 is CASSVRASGANVLTF. The DNA of the CDR3 is TGTGCCAGCAGCGTACGCGCCTCAGGGGCCAACGTCCTGACTTTC.

The CDR3 sequence: CASSASTSGVLNEQFF. CDR3 sequence (DNA): TGTGCCAGCAGCGCCTCGACTAGCGGGGTATTGAATGAGCAGTTCTTC. The chain couples TRBV7-6 to TRBJ2-1; 11 positions match TRBD2. CDR1 is SGHVS and CDR2 is FNYEAQ in the germline V gene. There are 16 residues in the CDR3. Trimming at V came to 5 bases and at J to 7 bases, leaving 10 bases not matched to a gene.

This chain joins TRBV5-5 and TRBJ1-5; D may be TRBD1 (5 bases). This CDR3 is 14 amino acids long. The V end lost 0 bases, the J end lost 7 bases, and 11 bases lay between the germline ends. In germline, CDR1 is SGHKS, CDR2 YYEKEE (reference sequence). CDR3 protein: CASSLEAGSQPQHF. The CDR3 DNA follows: TGTGCCAGCAGCTTGGAGGCAGGGAGCCAGCCCCAGCATTTT.

This clone has only one observation. The CDR3 here is CASSYDLSRETQYF. The CDR3, as DNA: TGTGCCAGCAGTTACGACTTATCACGGGAGACCCAGTACTTC. The chain recombines TRBV2 with TRBJ2-5; D call uncertain. The germline V gene has CDR1 SNHLY and CDR2 FYNNEI. The CDR3 consists of 14 residues. The V gene lost 5 bases and the J gene lost 5 bases, with 15 bases spanning the gap.

V and J are TRBV15 and TRBJ2-6; D ambiguous. Trimming cost V 4 bases and J 0 bases, with 7 bases left between them. CDR1 and CDR2 from the germline V gene are LNHNV and YYDKDF (reference sequence). CDR3 size: 15 residues. The CDR3 reads CATSKDHSGANVLTF. CDR3 in DNA: TGTGCCACCAGCAAGGACCACTCTGGGGCCAACGTCCTGACTTTC.

The chain is built from TRBV14 and TRBJ1-2; D not certain. The ends were cut back, 1 base at V and 2 bases at J, with 11 bases in the middle. Germline CDR1 SGHDN, CDR2 FVKESK. The CDR3 runs to 15 residues. In DNA form, the CDR3 reads TGTGCCAGCAGCCAAGCCGGACGGATGAACTATGGCTACACCTTC. Protein sequence: CASSQAGRMNYGYTF.

V usage is TRBV19 and J usage is TRBJ1-1; TRBD1 might be the D (5 bases). The CDR3 is made up of 17 amino acids. The germline CDR1 and CDR2 sequences are LNHDA and SQIVND (reference sequence). V lost 5 bases and J lost 1, with 20 bases in between. CDR3 bases: TGTGCCAGTAGTCTCTTGTCCGGGGGGTTACAGAACACTGAAGCTTTCTTT. It is translated as CASSLLSGGLQNTEAFF.

The rearrangement uses TRBV9 and TRBJ1-2; TRBD1 agrees at 10 bases. The germline CDR1 and CDR2 sequences are SGDLS and YYNGEE. The V and J ends lost 4 bases and 5 bases, in that order; junction bases with no gene match: 5. This CDR3 spans 14 amino acids. The CDR3 spells CASSPGTGVYGYTF. The CDR3 region has the DNA TGTGCCAGCAGCCCCGGGACAGGGGTGTATGGCTACACCTTC.

The sample holds a few counts of this clone. V usage is TRBV5-1 and J usage is TRBJ2-5, with D perhaps TRBD2 (5 bases). This CDR3 contains 14 residues. The germline V and J ends were trimmed by 2 bases and 2 bases, with 10 bases remaining between them. Germline V gene lookup returns CDR1 SGHRS and CDR2 YFSETQ. The CDR3 is CASSFGGGQETQYF. CDR3 bases: TGCGCCAGCAGCTTCGGTGGCGGGCAAGAGACCCAGTACTTC.

The chain has TRBV15 and TRBJ1-5; possible D gene TRBD1, 5 bases. CDR1 LNHNV and CDR2 YYDKDF come from the germline V gene (reference sequence). This CDR3 has 14 amino acids. With 1 base removed from V and 6 bases from J, the gap between germline ends came to 10 bases. CDR3: CATSRGGESQPQHF. CDR3 sequence (DNA): TGTGCCACCAGCAGAGGGGGGGAAAGTCAGCCCCAGCATTTT.

This CDR3 reads CASTKSGTGGEKLFF. The CDR3 DNA sequence: TGTGCCAGTACCAAAAGCGGGACAGGGGGTGAAAAACTGTTTTTT. The chain recombines TRBV19 with TRBJ1-4; 11 nucleotides line up with TRBD1. From germline, CDR1 is LNHDA and CDR2 SQIVND (reference sequence). The J segment lost 7 bases and the V segment lost 7 bases, leaving 8 bases of the junction unmatched. This CDR3 spans 15 amino acids.

This clone was counted once. The J gene is TRBJ2-3, the V gene TRBV11-3, with D possibly TRBD2 on 6 matching bases. CDR3 length: 15 amino acids. The V gene's germline CDR1 is SGHNT and CDR2 YENEEA. The germline V and J ends were trimmed by 8 bases and 2 bases, with 17 bases remaining between them. CDR3 nucleotides: TGTGCCAGCGCTCCCCTCGGGGGTCCCACAGATACGCAGTATTTT. Translating gives CASAPLGGPTDTQYF.

The V call is TRBV28, the J call TRBJ1-2; TRBD1 matches 7 bases. With V trimmed by 9 bases and J by 3 bases, 7 bases remained unmatched. Germline V CDR1 and CDR2: MDHEN, SYDVKM. This CDR3 has 13 amino acids. The chain's CDR3 is CASSPGQHYGYTF. The CDR3, as DNA: TGTGCCAGTTCCCCGGGACAGCACTATGGCTACACCTTC.

The J gene is TRBJ1-1, the V gene TRBV5-4, with TRBD1 as a possible D gene (5 bases). This CDR3 is 13 amino acids long. Germline CDR1 is SGHNT and CDR2 is YYREEE (reference sequence). Trimming left V 2 bases short and J 2 bases short, with 7 bases between. CDR3 sequence: CASSLTGNTEAFF. The DNA of the CDR3 is TGTGCCAGCAGCTTAACAGGAAACACTGAAGCTTTCTTT. The full variable domain, completed using reference TRBV5-4 and TRBJ1-1, is ETGVTQSPTHLIKTRGQQVTLRCSSQSGHNTVSWYQQALGQGPQFIFQYYREEENGRGNFPPRFSGLQFPNYSSELNVNALELDDSALYLCASSLTGNTEAFFGQGTRLTVV.

The chain carries TRBV6-6 and TRBJ2-1; TRBD1 matches at 8 bases. The CDR3 is made up of 15 amino acids. Germline V lookup: CDR1 MNHNY, CDR2 SVGAGI (reference sequence). Trimming removed 6 bases from V and 6 bases from J; junction bases left unmatched: 10. The CDR3 sequence: CASRPGQGGVNEQFF. In nucleotides, the CDR3 is TGTGCCAGCAGGCCCGGACAGGGTGGGGTCAATGAGCAGTTCTTC.

This clone was seen more than once but under ten times. The V gene is TRBV7-8, the J gene TRBJ1-4; no clear D. Trimming shortened V by 5 bases and J by 0 bases, and 13 bases separated the two germline ends. Germline lookup yields CDR1 SGHVS and CDR2 FQNEAQ. The CDR3 sequence is 16 residues long. CDR3 in amino acids: CASSRPVTPTNEKLFF. In DNA form, the CDR3 reads TGTGCCAGCAGCCGACCAGTTACACCAACTAATGAAAAACTGTTTTTT.

This sequence joins TRBV27 and TRBJ1-2, with D perhaps matching TRBD1 (6 bases). V lost 5 bases to trimming and J lost 8 bases, with 21 bases between them. This CDR3 is 15 amino acids long. Germline CDR1 is MNHEY and CDR2 is SMNVEV (reference sequence). CDR3 coding DNA: TGTGCCAGCAGTCCCTCCTTTGGACAGCTGGGGGGCTACACCTTC. This translates into CASSPSFGQLGGYTF.

This clone has only one observation. The rearrangement uses TRBV19 and TRBJ2-1; 9 bases map to TRBD2. The CDR3 covers 14 residues. V dropped 7 bases and J dropped 4; count of bases not matched to a gene: 5. The germline V gene encodes CDR1 LNHDA and CDR2 SQIVND (reference sequence). The CDR3 protein is CASNAAGGYNEQFF. The CDR3 DNA reads TGTGCCAGTAACGCCGCGGGAGGGTACAATGAGCAGTTCTTC.

J is TRBJ1-2 and V is TRBV4-3; TRBD1 aligns across 8 bases. V was clipped by 4 bases and J by 6 bases; unmatched bases: 13. Germline-derived CDR1 and CDR2 are LGHNA and YSLEER. The length of the CDR3 is 16 residues. For the CDR3, the DNA is TGCGCCAGCAGCCGAGGACAGGGTTCTTACCACGATGGCTACACCTTC. Translating gives CASSRGQGSYHDGYTF.

The genes are TRBV19 and TRBJ1-1; unclear D gene. The CDR3 loop spans 12 amino acids. Trimming left V 6 bases short and J 5 bases short, with 10 bases between. Per the germline V gene, CDR1 is LNHDA and CDR2 is SQIVND (reference sequence). The CDR3 loop is CASRQGYTEAFF. The CDR3 region has the DNA TGTGCCAGTAGGCAAGGTTATACTGAAGCTTTCTTT.

This chain joins TRBV5-1 and TRBJ2-1, with 9 bases aligning to TRBD1. Germline lookup yields CDR1 SGHRS and CDR2 YFSETQ. V gave up 7 bases and J gave up 2 bases; unmatched junction bases: 7. The CDR3 runs to 15 residues. The CDR3 region has the DNA TGCGCCAGCGGGTTGGGACAGGGCCCCTACAATGAGCAGTTCTTC. Its protein is CASGLGQGPYNEQFF.

In its sample, this clone was seen a few times. The chain joins TRBV10-3 to TRBJ1-1, with 9 bases identical to TRBD1. Germline V gives CDR1 ENHRY, CDR2 SYGVKD. After removal of 8 bases from V and 3 bases from J, the junction contained 4 bases not matched to a gene. This CDR3 comprises 13 residues. The CDR3 DNA reads TGTGCCATCGGCCGGGACAGGGACACTGAAGCTTTCTTT. Protein product: CAIGRDRDTEAFF.

The chain combines TRBV5-4 with TRBJ2-1; D is perhaps TRBD1 (5 bases). Trimming stripped 0 bases from V and 8 bases from J, with 12 bases between. The CDR3 loop spans 14 amino acids. Per germline, CDR1 SGHNT and CDR2 YYREEE (reference sequence). This CDR3 is CASSLARASDEQFF. The DNA for the CDR3 is TGTGCCAGCAGCTTGGCCAGGGCGAGCGATGAGCAGTTCTTC. The variable domain in full, completed from reference TRBV5-4 and TRBJ2-1, reads ETGVTQSPTHLIKTRGQQVTLRCSSQSGHNTVSWYQQALGQGPQFIFQYYREEENGRGNFPPRFSGLQFPNYSSELNVNALELDDSALYLCASSLARASDEQFFGPGTRLTVL.

The V call is TRBV7-8, the J call TRBJ2-5, with TRBD2 matching over 11 bases. Unmatched junction bases numbered 3, after V lost 1 base and J lost 5 bases. CDR3 length: 15 amino acids. Germline V gene lookup returns CDR1 SGHVS and CDR2 FQNEAQ. The CDR3 nucleotides are TGTGCCAGCAGCTTAGAGGGACTAGCGGTCGAGACCCAGTACTTC. This translates into CASSLEGLAVETQYF.

This clone has just one count. J is TRBJ2-7 and V is TRBV7-2, with D perhaps given as TRBD1 or TRBD2 (6 bases each). CDR1 SGHTA and CDR2 FQGNSA come from the germline V gene. The ends were cut back, 1 base at V and 0 bases at J, with 13 bases in the middle. The CDR3 spans 16 residues. The CDR3 nucleotides are TGTGCCAGCAGCTTAGGGGGGGCTAGTGTCTCCTACGAGCAGTACTTC. Translation: CASSLGGASVSYEQYF.

The chain joins TRBV3-1 (or the pseudogene TRBV3-2) to TRBJ1-1; TRBD1 aligns across 8 bases. CDR1 and CDR2 from the germline V gene are LGHDT and YNNKEL (reference sequence). The CDR3 length is 14 residues. V shed 4 bases and J 4 bases; nucleotides not matched to a gene: 5. The DNA of the CDR3 is TGTGCCAGCAGCCGGGGACAGGCTACCACTGAAGCTTTCTTT. As protein: CASSRGQATTEAFF.